The text below deals with one TCR beta chain. No antigen is known for it. The data are from a study of OX40 agonist ivuxolimab in advanced cancers. Profiling relied on immunoSEQ multiplex PCR, and the TCRdb table lists in-frame clones only, not all of them. The sample lists around 35,000 clones, about 90% occurring once. Germline V gene data show CDR1 as LNHDA and CDR2 as SQIVND (reference sequence). V was cut by 7 bases and J by 3 bases, with 13 bases left in between. This CDR3 is built from 14 residues. Study-level results: At doses 0.1 to 3.0 mg/kg, CD4+ and CD8+ clones expanded.

The timepoints at which blood was sampled were baseline, cycle 4 day 1, and cycle 7 day 1. The sequenced sample was CD4+ or CD8+ T cells sorted from blood, obtained in a trial of the OX40 agonist ivuxolimab. This rearrangement joins TRBV19 to TRBJ1-5; D is perhaps TRBD1 (5 bases). This receptor was identified in an adult with an advanced solid tumor such as melanoma, head and neck, liver or kidney cancer. The CDR3 region is CASMRREINQPQHF. CDR3 DNA sequence: TGTGCCAGTATGCGCAGGGAGATCAATCAGCCCCAGCATTTT.